This TCR beta chain is from a study of blood T cell repertoires in COVID-19. The cohort comprised adults aged roughly 18 to 95 years residing in 24 US areas. Per the germline V gene, CDR1 is LGHDT and CDR2 is YNNKEL (reference sequence). The length of the CDR3 is 19 residues. Deletions cut 5 bases from V and 0 bases from J, with 23 bases between. As handled by the study authors: Amplification of reference gene primers provided the estimated nucleated cell counts. Using immunoSEQ multiplex PCR, the repertoire was profiled, and TCRdb retains in-frame clones only, with some absent. That table furnishes V, J and clone size, whereas the DNA furnished D and trimming. In the table there are about 150,000 clones, less than 90% of which are singletons.

The sample consisted of PBMCs or T cells enriched from blood (not recorded which). The receptor's source is a woman aged 45-65 years who had been exposed to COVID-19. This chain links TRBV3-1 (or the pseudogene TRBV3-2) with TRBJ2-1, with D possibly matching TRBD2 (5 bases). The DNA of the CDR3 is TGTGCCAGCAGCGGGTCAAAAGGTGGCAGAGGGAGCTCCTACAATGAGCAGTTCTTC. This gives the protein CASSGSKGGRGSSYNEQFF.